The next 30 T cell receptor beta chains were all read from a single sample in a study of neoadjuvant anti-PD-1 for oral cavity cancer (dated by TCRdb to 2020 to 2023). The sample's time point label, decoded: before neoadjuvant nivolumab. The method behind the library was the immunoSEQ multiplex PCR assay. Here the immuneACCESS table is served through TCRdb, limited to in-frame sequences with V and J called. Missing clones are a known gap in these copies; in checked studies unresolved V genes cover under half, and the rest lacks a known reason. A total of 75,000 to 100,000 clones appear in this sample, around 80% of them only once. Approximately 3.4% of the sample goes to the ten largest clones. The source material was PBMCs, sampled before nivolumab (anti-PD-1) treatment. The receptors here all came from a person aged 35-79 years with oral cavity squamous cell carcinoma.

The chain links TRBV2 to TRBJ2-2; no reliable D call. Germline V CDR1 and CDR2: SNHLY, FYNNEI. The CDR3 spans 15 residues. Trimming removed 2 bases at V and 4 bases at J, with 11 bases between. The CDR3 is CASSELGETTGELFF. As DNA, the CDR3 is TGTGCCAGCAGTGAATTGGGTGAAACCACCGGGGAGCTGTTTTTT.

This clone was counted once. CDR3 nucleotides: TGTGCCAGCAGTCCCTACCTCAGACAGACGGAGACCCAGTACTTC. Protein sequence: CASSPYLRQTETQYF. This sequence joins TRBV27 and TRBJ2-5; D might be TRBD1 (5 bases). Germline CDR1 and CDR2: MNHEY and SMNVEV (reference sequence). This CDR3 is 15 amino acids long. The V gene lost 5 bases and the J gene lost 5 bases, with 18 bases spanning the gap.

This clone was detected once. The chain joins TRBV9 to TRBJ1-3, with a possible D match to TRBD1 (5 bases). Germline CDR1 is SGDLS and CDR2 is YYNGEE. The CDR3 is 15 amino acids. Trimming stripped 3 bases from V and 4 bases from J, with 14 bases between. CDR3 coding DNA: TGTGCCAGCAGCGCCGGGGGAGCCCACGGAAACACCATATATTTT. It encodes CASSAGGAHGNTIYF. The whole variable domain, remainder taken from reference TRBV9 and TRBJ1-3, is DSGVTQTPKHLITATGQRVTLRCSPRSGDLSVYWYQQSLDQGLQFLIQYYNGEERAKGNILERFSAQQFPDLHSELNLSSLELGDSALYFCASSAGGAHGNTIYFGEGSWLTVV.

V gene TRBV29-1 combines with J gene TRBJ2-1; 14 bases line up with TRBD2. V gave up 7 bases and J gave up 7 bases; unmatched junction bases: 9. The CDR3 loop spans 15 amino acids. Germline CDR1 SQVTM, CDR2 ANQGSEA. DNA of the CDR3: TGCAGCGCCCGACTAGCGGGAGGGCCGATAAATGAGCAGTTCTTC. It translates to CSARLAGGPINEQFF.

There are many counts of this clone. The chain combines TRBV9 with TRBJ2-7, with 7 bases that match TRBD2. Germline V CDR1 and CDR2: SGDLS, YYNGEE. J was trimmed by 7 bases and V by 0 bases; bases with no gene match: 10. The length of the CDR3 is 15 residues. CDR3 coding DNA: TGTGCCAGCAGCGTAGGTAGTACTAGCGCGGTGGAGCAGTACTTC. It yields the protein CASSVGSTSAVEQYF.

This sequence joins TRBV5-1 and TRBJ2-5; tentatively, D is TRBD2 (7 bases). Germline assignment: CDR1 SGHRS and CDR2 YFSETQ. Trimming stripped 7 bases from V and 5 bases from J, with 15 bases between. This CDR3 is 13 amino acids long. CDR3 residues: CASQGRGPETQYF. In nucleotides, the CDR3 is TGCGCCAGCCAGGGGAGGGGCCCGGAGACCCAGTACTTC.

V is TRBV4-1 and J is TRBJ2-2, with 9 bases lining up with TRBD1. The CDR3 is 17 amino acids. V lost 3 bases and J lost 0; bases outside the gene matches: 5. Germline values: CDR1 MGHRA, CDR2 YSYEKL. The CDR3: CASSQGQGLPNTGELFF. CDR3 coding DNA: TGCGCCAGCAGCCAGGGACAGGGACTCCCGAACACCGGGGAGCTGTTTTTT.

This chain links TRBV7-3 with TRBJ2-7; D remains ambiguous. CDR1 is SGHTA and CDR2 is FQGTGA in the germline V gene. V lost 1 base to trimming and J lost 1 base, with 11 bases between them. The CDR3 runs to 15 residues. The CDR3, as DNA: TGTGCCAGCAGCTTAAGCCCAGGCGTTTCCTACGAGCAGTACTTC. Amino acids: CASSLSPGVSYEQYF.

CDR3 loop: CSALRRGEAFF. CDR3 DNA: TGCAGTGCTCTCAGAAGGGGTGAAGCTTTCTTT. This chain connects TRBV20-1 to TRBJ1-1, with D possibly TRBD1 on 5 matching bases. V shed 5 bases and J shed 7 bases, with 11 bases lying between them. Germline V lookup: CDR1 DFQATT, CDR2 SNEGSKA (reference sequence). There are 11 residues in the CDR3.

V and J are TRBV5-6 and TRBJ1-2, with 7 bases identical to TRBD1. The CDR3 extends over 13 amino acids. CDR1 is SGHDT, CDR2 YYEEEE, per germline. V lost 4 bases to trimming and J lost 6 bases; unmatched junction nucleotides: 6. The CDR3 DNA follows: TGTGCCAGCAGCCGACAGGGACCAGATGGCTACACCTTC. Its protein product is CASSRQGPDGYTF.

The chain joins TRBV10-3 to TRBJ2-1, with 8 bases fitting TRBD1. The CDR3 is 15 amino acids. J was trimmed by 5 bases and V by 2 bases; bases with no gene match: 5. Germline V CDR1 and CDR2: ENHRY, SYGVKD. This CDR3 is CAISEGQGRNNEQFF. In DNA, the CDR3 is TGTGCCATCAGTGAGGGACAGGGAAGGAACAATGAGCAGTTCTTC.

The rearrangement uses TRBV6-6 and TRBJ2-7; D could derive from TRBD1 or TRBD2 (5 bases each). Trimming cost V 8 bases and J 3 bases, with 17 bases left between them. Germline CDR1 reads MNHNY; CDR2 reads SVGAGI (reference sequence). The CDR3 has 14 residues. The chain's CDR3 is CASGRDRTDYEQYF. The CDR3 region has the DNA TGTGCCAGCGGACGGGACCGAACTGACTACGAGCAGTACTTC.

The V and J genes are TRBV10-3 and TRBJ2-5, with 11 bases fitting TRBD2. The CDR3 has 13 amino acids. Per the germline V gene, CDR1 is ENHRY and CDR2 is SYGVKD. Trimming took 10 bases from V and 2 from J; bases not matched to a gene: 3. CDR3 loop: CATRTSGQETQYF. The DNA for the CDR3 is TGTGCCACCAGGACTAGCGGGCAAGAGACCCAGTACTTC.

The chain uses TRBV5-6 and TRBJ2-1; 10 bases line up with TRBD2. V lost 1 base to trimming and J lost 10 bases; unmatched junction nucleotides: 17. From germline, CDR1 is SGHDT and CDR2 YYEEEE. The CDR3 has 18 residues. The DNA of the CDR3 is TGTGCCAGCAGCTTGATGGCGATAAGCGGGAGGGCCTTGCGCGAGCAGTTCTTC. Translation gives CASSLMAISGRALREQFF. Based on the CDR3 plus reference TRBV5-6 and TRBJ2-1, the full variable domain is DAGVTQSPTHLIKTRGQQVTLRCSPKSGHDTVSWYQQALGQGPQFIFQYYEEEERQRGNFPDRFSGHQFPNYSSELNVNALLLGDSALYLCASSLMAISGRALREQFFGPGTRLTVL.

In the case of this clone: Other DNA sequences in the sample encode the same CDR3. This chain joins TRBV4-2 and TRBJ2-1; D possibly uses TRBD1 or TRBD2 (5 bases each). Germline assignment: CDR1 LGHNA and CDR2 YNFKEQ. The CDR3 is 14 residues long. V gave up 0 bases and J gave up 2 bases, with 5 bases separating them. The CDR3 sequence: CASSQEGAYNEQFF. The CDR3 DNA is TGTGCCAGCAGCCAAGAGGGGGCCTACAATGAGCAGTTCTTC.

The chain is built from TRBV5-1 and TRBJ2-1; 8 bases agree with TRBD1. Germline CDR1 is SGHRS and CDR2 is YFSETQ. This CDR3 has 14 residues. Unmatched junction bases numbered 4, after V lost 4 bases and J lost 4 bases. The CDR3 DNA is TGCGCCAGCAGCCCGGGACAGGTTTACAATGAGCAGTTCTTC. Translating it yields CASSPGQVYNEQFF. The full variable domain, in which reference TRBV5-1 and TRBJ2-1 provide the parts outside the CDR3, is KAGVTQTPRYLIKTRGQQVTLSCSPISGHRSVSWYQQTPGQGLQFLFEYFSETQRNKGNFPGRFSGRQFSNSRSEMNVSTLELGDSALYLCASSPGQVYNEQFFGPGTRLTVL.

In DNA, the CDR3 is TGTGCCAGCAGTGACCTGCCGGGACGATCAAATGAAAAACTGTTTTTT. The encoded protein is CASSDLPGRSNEKLFF. The chain recombines TRBV6-1 with TRBJ1-4, with D possibly matching TRBD1 (5 bases). This CDR3 has 16 amino acids. The ends were cut back, 3 bases at V and 5 bases at J, with 16 bases in the middle. CDR1 and CDR2 (germline): MNHNS, SASEGT.

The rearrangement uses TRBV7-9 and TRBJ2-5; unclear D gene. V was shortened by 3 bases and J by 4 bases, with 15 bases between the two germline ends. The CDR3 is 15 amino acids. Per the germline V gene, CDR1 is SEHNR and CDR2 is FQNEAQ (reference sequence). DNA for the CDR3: TGTGCCAGCAGCTTCCCCCTAGGTAGTGGAGAGACCCAGTACTTC. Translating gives CASSFPLGSGETQYF.

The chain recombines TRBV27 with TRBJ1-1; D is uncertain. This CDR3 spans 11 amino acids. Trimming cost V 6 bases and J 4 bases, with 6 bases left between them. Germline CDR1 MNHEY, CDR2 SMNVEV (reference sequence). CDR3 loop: CASRGGTEAFF. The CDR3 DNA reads TGTGCCAGCAGGGGCGGCACTGAAGCTTTCTTT.

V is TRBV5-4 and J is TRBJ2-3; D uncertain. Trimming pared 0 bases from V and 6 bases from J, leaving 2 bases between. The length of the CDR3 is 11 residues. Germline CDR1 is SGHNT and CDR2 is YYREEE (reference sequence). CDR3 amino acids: CASSLADTQYF. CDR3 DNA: TGTGCCAGCAGCTTGGCGGATACGCAGTATTTT.

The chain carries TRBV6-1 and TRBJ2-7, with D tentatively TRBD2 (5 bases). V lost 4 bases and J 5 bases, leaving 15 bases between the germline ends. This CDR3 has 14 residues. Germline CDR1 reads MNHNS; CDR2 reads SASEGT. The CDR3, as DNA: TGTGCCAGCAGTGCCCCTGGAGGTCCCGACGAGCAGTACTTC. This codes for CASSAPGGPDEQYF.

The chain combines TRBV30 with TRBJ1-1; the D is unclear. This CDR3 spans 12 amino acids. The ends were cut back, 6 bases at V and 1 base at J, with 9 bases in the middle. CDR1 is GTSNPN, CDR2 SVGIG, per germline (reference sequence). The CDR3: CACQRGNTEAFF. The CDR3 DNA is TGTGCCTGCCAAAGAGGGAACACTGAAGCTTTCTTT.

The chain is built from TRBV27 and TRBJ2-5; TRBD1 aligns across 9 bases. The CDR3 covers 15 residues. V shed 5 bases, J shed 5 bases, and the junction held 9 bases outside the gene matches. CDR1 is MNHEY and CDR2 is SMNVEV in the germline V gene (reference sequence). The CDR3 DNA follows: TGTGCCAGCAGTAGAACGACAGGGGGAGGGGAGACCCAGTACTTC. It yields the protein CASSRTTGGGETQYF.

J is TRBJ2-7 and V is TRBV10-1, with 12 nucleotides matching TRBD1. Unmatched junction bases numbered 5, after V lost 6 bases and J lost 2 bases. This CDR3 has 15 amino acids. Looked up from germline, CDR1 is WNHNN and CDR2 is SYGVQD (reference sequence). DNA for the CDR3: TGCGCCAGCAGCGACGGGACAGGGGGCCCCTACGAGCAGTACTTC. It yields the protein CASSDGTGGPYEQYF.

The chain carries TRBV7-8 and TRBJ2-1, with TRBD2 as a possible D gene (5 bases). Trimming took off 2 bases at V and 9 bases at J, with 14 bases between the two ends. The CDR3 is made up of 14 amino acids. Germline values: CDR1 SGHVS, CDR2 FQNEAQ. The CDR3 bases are TGTGCCAGCAGCTTAACTCGGGGAGCGGTTGAGCAGTTCTTC. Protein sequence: CASSLTRGAVEQFF.

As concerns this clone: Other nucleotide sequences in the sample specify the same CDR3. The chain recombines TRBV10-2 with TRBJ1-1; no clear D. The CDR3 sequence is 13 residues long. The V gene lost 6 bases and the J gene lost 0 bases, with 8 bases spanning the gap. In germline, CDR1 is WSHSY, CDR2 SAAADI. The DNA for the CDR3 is TGCGCCAGCAGGAGCGGAATGAACACTGAAGCTTTCTTT. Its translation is CASRSGMNTEAFF.

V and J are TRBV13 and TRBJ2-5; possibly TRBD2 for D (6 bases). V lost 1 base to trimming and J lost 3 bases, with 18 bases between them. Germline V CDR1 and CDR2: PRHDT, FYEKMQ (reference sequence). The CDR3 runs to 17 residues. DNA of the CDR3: TGTGCCAGCAGCTTAGCCTCGGAGGGGCGAAAAAAAGAGACCCAGTACTTC. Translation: CASSLASEGRKKETQYF. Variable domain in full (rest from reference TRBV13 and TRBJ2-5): AAGVIQSPRHLIKEKRETATLKCYPIPRHDTVYWYQQGPGQDPQFLISFYEKMQSDKGSIPDRFSAQQFSDYHSELNMSSLELGDSALYFCASSLASEGRKKETQYFGPGTRLLVL.

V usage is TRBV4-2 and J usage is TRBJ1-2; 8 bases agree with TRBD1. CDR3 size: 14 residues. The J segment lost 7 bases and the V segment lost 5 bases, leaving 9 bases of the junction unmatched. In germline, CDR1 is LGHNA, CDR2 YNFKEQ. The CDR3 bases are TGTGCCAGCAGCTCCCTGGACAGGGAAAGTGGCTACACCTTC. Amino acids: CASSSLDRESGYTF.

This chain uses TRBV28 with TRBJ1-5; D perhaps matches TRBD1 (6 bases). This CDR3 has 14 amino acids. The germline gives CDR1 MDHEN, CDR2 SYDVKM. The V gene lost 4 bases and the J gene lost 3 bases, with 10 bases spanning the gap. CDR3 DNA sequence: TGTGCCAGCAGTTCCAACAGGGACAATCAGCCCCAGCATTTT. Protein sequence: CASSSNRDNQPQHF.

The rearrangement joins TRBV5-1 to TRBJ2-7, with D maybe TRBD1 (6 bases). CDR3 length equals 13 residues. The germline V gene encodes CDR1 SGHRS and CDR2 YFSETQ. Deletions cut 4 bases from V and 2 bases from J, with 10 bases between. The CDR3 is CASSEDRPYEQYF. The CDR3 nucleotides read TGCGCCAGCAGCGAAGACAGGCCCTACGAGCAGTACTTC.